Given below is one TCR beta chain in context. Its cognate antigen is unknown. These data come from a study of vaccination effects on CD4 cells after COVID-19. Looking at the study overall: Peptides at roughly 9.2 ug/ml and IL-2 at 9 to 10 IU/ml were added to around 2 million PBMC per well. Study-wide results and limits: Late after vaccination, infection- and vaccine-induced clones showed marked clonal contraction.

Profiling relied on immunoSEQ multiplex PCR, and the TCRdb table lists in-frame clones only, not all of them. The table includes tens of thousands of clones, 75% to 80% detected once. Germline lookup yields CDR1 LGHDT and CDR2 YNNKEL (reference sequence). The CDR3 runs 14 residues. Deletions cut 4 bases from V and 4 bases from J, with 11 bases between. It was after around eleven days of culture that CD4+ T cells were isolated. This person's SARS-CoV-2 infection, confirmed by PCR, occurred between March and December 2020. The sample here was CD4+ T cells from PBMCs cultured without peptide, taken before COVID-19 vaccination. The J gene is TRBJ2-1, the V gene TRBV3-1 (or the pseudogene TRBV3-2); maybe TRBD2 (5 bases). The TCR sequence derives from a human donor who had a prior SARS-CoV-2 infection. CDR3 sequence reads: CASSPTGVYNEQFF. The CDR3 DNA reads TGTGCCAGCAGCCCAACCGGGGTATACAATGAGCAGTTCTTC.